This T cell receptor (beta chain) was observed in a study of T cell repertoires in cytomegalovirus infection. TCRdb itself ran the reads through MiXCR, one entry per CDR3 protein. This table holds approximately 550,000 distinct CDR3 sequences, approximately 15% found once. The CDR3 consists of 13 residues. Germline V gene data show CDR1 as MNHEY and CDR2 as SVGAGI. The germline V and J ends were trimmed by 4 bases and 1 base, with 7 bases remaining between them. The sample holds many counts of this clonotype. Sequencing used CD8+ T cells from PBMCs. This clonotype was sampled from a human donor in good health (CMV status not recorded). Some clones in this sample may be carry-over from other donors' samples. The chain carries TRBV6-5 and TRBJ1-1; D not resolved. The CDR3, as DNA: TGTGCCAGCAGTTTCCAGGAGAACACTGAAGCTTTCTTT. Its translation is CASSFQENTEAFF.